The T cell receptor (beta chain) described here comes from a study of shared clonotypes between healthy human individuals (TCRdb year 2020). In the study overall: Three men and two women, aged 18 to 49 years, made up the cohort. Blood TCR repertoires of a handful of healthy adults were deeply sequenced to estimate repertoire size and the extent of clonotype sharing between individuals. Between about 0.8 and 9 billion PBMCs per donor were obtained by leukapheresis. To increase sequencing depth and limit assay-specific biases, different laboratories used diverse techniques to prepare libraries and sequence TCR repertoires. Per donor, three plates each were used for CD4 naive and CD4 memory, two for CD8 naive, and one for CD8 memory.

Using the deep immunoSEQ assay, multiplex PCR amplified TCR CDR3 regions from genomic DNA. Extracted genomic DNA from each cell subset was distributed evenly across all wells of several immunoSEQ 96-well plates, and each plate was treated as a replicate. For sorted subsets, each replicate PCR was loaded with 150 to 250 ng genomic DNA, equivalent to about 33,000 T cell genomes. Purified libraries were quantified with a Qubit 3.0 fluorometer, sized on a Bioanalyzer 2100, and re-quantified with the KAPA Library Quantification kit. Every immunoSEQ 96-well plate was sequenced on a separate single-read 150-cycle Illumina NextSeq 550 flow cell. In the source study's methods: Because only junctional sequences without quality scores were contained in the immunoSEQ output, filtering matching that applied to full-length reads could not be performed. Sequences were annotated with PyIR, a Python wrapper for IgBLAST v1.9, using IMGT germline references to assign V/J genes and CDR3. Reads were removed for weak V/J assignments (E-value above 1e-6), missing CDR3, stop codons, out-of-frame junctions, or ambiguous translated residues. V3J clonotypes were defined as sequences sharing the same inferred V gene, J gene, and CDR3 amino acid sequence. To compute the percentage overlap between repertoires, the number of shared unique clonotypes was divided by the size of the smaller repertoire. Richness of each repertoire was evaluated using RTK rarefaction, the Chao1 estimator, and Recon v2.1 estimates of unobserved clonotypes. Generation probabilities for all TCRbeta clonotypes obtained by the gDNA method from a handful of donors were computed using OLGA. Here the immuneACCESS table is served through TCRdb, limited to in-frame sequences with V and J called. Missing clones are a known gap in these copies; in checked studies unresolved V genes cover under half, and the rest lacks a known reason. From that table come the V and J calls and clone size; the DNA was used to work out D and trimming. Here the sample has fewer than 3 million clones; about nine tenths occur a single time. In total, the top ten clones hold 0.37% of the sample.

What the research found in general, with its limitations: Compared with non-shared clonotypes, clonotypes shared by all four sorted-subset donors had higher generation probabilities. Naive subsets generally had larger estimated clonotype richness than memory subsets. Pairwise subsampling indicated that sequencing depth was expected to affect the degree of clonotype sharing among donors. Because the study included a small number of donors, the genetic and exposure-history diversity represented was limited. Incomplete sequencing was indicated by rarefaction of sorted-subset datasets, despite the large sequencing depth. Sharing across a handful of donors was observed for about 5% of naive CD4, 3% to 3.5% of naive CD8, over 2% of memory CD4, and around 0.4% of memory CD8 clonotypes. Sampling was restricted to blood, and TCR repertoires in tissue are likely to differ from TCR repertoires in blood.

Donors were healthy HIV-negative adults with no recently reported acute infections or vaccinations. Every donor was a Caucasian adult living in Nashville, Tennessee, USA. CD4+ T cells were enriched by magnetic negative selection; naive cells were then positively selected on CD45RA, and the negative fraction formed the memory subset. After blood collection by leukapheresis, PBMCs were isolated using Ficoll-Histopaque density gradient centrifugation and then cryopreserved in the vapor phase of liquid nitrogen. Analytical flow cytometry was used to check the purity and quantity of each magnetically sorted T cell population. Genomic DNA was isolated from each sorted fraction and quantified by UV absorbance on a Nanodrop 2000c. About this clone itself: Its antigen remains undetermined. Base qualities are not at hand, and no much larger clone is one base apart.

Taken from cysteine to phenylalanine, the CDR3 has 17 residues. CDR3 DNA only is kept here, 51 bases in frame from base 1. CDR1 and CDR2, looked up from the germline V gene (reference sequence), are MNHEY and SMNVEV. Germline trimming: 5 bases from V, 3 bases from J; junction bases outside gene matches: 12. What was sequenced was naive CD4+ T cells from PBMCs. In light of the paper, this sample's cell subset or site label describes: CD45RA+ positively selected. The sequence derives from a man aged 18 to 35 in good health. Some clones in this sample may be carry-over from other donors' samples. The rearrangement combines TRBV27 with TRBJ1-2, with 10 central nucleotides matching TRBD1. The DNA is as follows: TGTGCCAGCAGTCCCTCGCTGAGGACAGGGGGACACTATGGCTACACCTTC. This yields the protein CASSPSLRTGGHYGYTF.